The 18 T cell receptor beta chains below all came from one sample that was sequenced in a study of T cells in women clearing cervical HPV infection. TCRdb keeps only in-frame clones here, not all; method: immunoSEQ multiplex PCR. The data include approximately 37,000 clones; the top ten clones carry about 6%. The sample consisted of blood buffy coat. Receptor source: a woman aged 18 to 69 with a cervical HPV16 infection that either progressed to CIN3+ or cleared (not recorded which).

In the case of this clone: Sequence at one end of the junction differs from germline and may be a read error. The read gets to within 3 residues of the CDR3 end, and the germline J gene fills in the rest. This same CDR3 is encoded by further DNA sequences in the sample. This rearrangement joins TRBV2 to TRBJ1-3; 9 nucleotides line up with TRBD1. CDR3 length: 14 amino acids. CDR1 and CDR2 from the germline V gene are SNHLY and FYNNEI. The CDR3 loop reads CASRGQGRGNTIYF. CDR3 DNA, as far as it was read: TGTGCCAGCAGGGGACAGGGTCGCGGAAACACA.

Worth noting for this clone: The CDR3 extends 3 residues past the end of the read, so its final part is completed from the germline J gene. The V and J genes are TRBV5-1 and TRBJ1-1; D possibly corresponds to TRBD1 (5 bases). The V gene's germline CDR1 is SGHRS and CDR2 YFSETQ. Trimming shortened V by 4 bases and J by 0 bases, and 10 bases separated the two germline ends. The CDR3 totals 14 residues. The DNA read from the CDR3 is TGCGCCAGCAGCCCTCAGGGCATGAACACTGAA. It translates to CASSPQGMNTE. The entire CDR3 reads CASSPQGMNTEAFF.

Turning to this clone: The read terminates 3 residues before the CDR3 end, so the remaining end is supplied by the germline J gene. The chain carries TRBV20-1 and TRBJ1-5; D is perhaps TRBD1 (5 bases). Trimming shortened V by 6 bases and J by 3 bases, and 12 bases separated the two germline ends. Germline CDR1 DFQATT, CDR2 SNEGSKA (reference sequence). The CDR3 loop spans 13 amino acids. The CDR3 reads CSARRGTNQPQHF. The sequenced part of the CDR3 DNA is TGCAGTGCCCGAAGGGGAACCAATCAGCCC.

Comment on this clone: The CDR3 end falls 3 residues outside the read, so it is completed with the germline J gene. This sequence joins TRBV5-5 and TRBJ2-3; D call uncertain. Germline V gives CDR1 SGHKS, CDR2 YYEKEE (reference sequence). The CDR3 is 14 residues long. The DNA read from the CDR3 is TGTGCCAGCAGGGTAGCTGAGGTGGGTCAGCCG. Amino acid sequence: CASRVAEVGQP. The CDR3 as a whole reads CASRVAEVGQPQYF.

With respect to this clone: The read ends 3 residues early relative to the CDR3; the germline J gene fills the gap. The rearrangement links TRBV29-1 to TRBJ2-5, with 8 bases matching TRBD1. This CDR3 has 14 amino acids. Germline-derived CDR1 and CDR2 are SQVTM and ANQGSEA. The ends lost 1 base at V and 5 bases at J; junction bases unmatched: 6. The sequenced part of the CDR3 DNA is TGCAGCGTTGAAGTAAACAGGGGGTCGGAGACC. The encoded protein is CSVEVNRGSET. The entire CDR3 reads CSVEVNRGSETQYF.

As to this clone: The read gets to within 3 residues of the CDR3 end, and the germline J gene fills in the rest. V usage is TRBV9 and J usage is TRBJ2-5; 14 bases are shared with TRBD2. Trimming took 4 bases from V and 1 from J; bases not matched to a gene: 9. This CDR3 spans 18 amino acids. The germline V gene has CDR1 SGDLS and CDR2 YYNGEE. The sequenced part of the CDR3 DNA is TGTGCCAGCAGCCCAAGACTAGCGGGAGGGCAGAGCCAAGAGACC. It is translated as CASSPRLAGGQSQET. The CDR3 in full is CASSPRLAGGQSQETQYF.

For this clone: The read finishes 3 residues shy of the CDR3 end, and the germline J gene is used to complete it. This chain links TRBV28 with TRBJ1-4; 8 positions match TRBD1. From germline, CDR1 is MDHEN and CDR2 SYDVKM. The CDR3 totals 18 residues. CDR3 DNA, as far as it was read: TGTGCCAGCAGTTTCGGGCAGGGGGCTGTTTCTGGGGCCAACGTA. Its translation: CASSFGQGAVSGANV. The whole CDR3 region reads CASSFGQGAVSGANVLFF.

Note on this clone: The CDR3 is cut off 3 residues early in the read; its end comes from the germline J gene. J is TRBJ2-7 and V is TRBV5-4; 7 bases match TRBD1. CDR1 SGHNT and CDR2 YYREEE come from the germline V gene (reference sequence). J was trimmed by 2 bases and V by 4 bases; bases with no gene match: 6. This CDR3 is built from 14 residues. CDR3 in amino acids: CASSTRDRTYEQYF. The sequenced part of the CDR3 DNA is TGTGCCAGCAGCACCCGGGACAGAACCTACGAG.

CDR3 DNA (partial): TGTGCCAGCTCCAGGACAGGGGAGGATGAAAAA. This sequence encodes CASSRTGEDEK. The full CDR3 sequence reads CASSRTGEDEKLFF. The rearrangement joins TRBV18 to TRBJ1-4, with 9 bases identical to TRBD1. The read terminates 3 residues ahead of where the CDR3 ends, so the germline J gene completes it. The CDR3 covers 14 residues. Germline CDR1 is KGHSH and CDR2 is LQKENI. The V and J ends lost 6 bases and 6 bases, in that order; junction bases with no gene match: 5.

The CDR3 protein is CASSAGTTYNEQFF. CDR3 DNA (partial): TGTGCCAGCAGCGCGGGGACTACCTACAATGAG. The rearrangement links TRBV7-3 to TRBJ2-1, with 7 bases aligning to TRBD2. Read sequence stops 3 residues before the CDR3 end, and the germline J gene provides the missing end. V lost 5 bases and J lost 2; bases outside the gene matches: 3. The CDR3 runs to 14 residues. CDR1 and CDR2 from the germline V gene are SGHTA and FQGTGA.

About this clone itself: The read gets to within 3 residues of the CDR3 end, and the germline J gene fills in the rest. V gene TRBV7-9 combines with J gene TRBJ1-2; 9 bases are shared with TRBD1. Germline-derived CDR1 and CDR2 are SEHNR and FQNEAQ (reference sequence). This CDR3 has 15 amino acids. CDR3 DNA (partial): TGTGCCAGCAGCTCGCGGGACAGGGATCCCCACGAC. It specifies CASSSRDRDPHD. The entire CDR3 sequence reads CASSSRDRDPHDYTF.

In the case of this clone: The CDR3 is cut off 3 residues early in the read; its end comes from the germline J gene. The chain recombines TRBV6-1 with TRBJ2-3, with D tentatively TRBD2 (6 bases). Germline V gives CDR1 MNHNS, CDR2 SASEGT. The ends were cut back, 4 bases at V and 3 bases at J, with 17 bases in the middle. The CDR3 runs 16 residues. CDR3 amino acids: CASSGGLAYRTDTQYF. The covered CDR3 bases are TGTGCCAGCAGTGGGGGTCTAGCGTATAGGACAGATACG.

This CDR3 is CAAVAWDSMNTEAFF. The sequenced part of the CDR3 DNA is TGTGCCGCGGTAGCGTGGGACAGCATGAACACTGAA. V is TRBV6-2 or TRBV6-3 and J is TRBJ1-1, with 7 bases matching TRBD1. The DNA ends 3 residues before the CDR3 does, and the rest of the CDR3 is filled in from the germline J gene. The CDR3 consists of 15 residues. The germline V gene encodes CDR1 MNHEY and CDR2 SVGEGT. J gave up 0 bases and V 11 bases, and 12 bases lay outside the gene matches.

CDR3 DNA, as far as it was read: TGTGCCAGCAGCTTACTGGGCCAGAACACTGAA. It codes for CASSLLGQNTE. The full CDR3 protein reads CASSLLGQNTEAFF. J is TRBJ1-1 and V is TRBV7-3; D uncertain. The CDR3 extends 3 residues past the end of the read, so its final part is completed from the germline J gene. This CDR3 contains 14 residues. V shed 2 bases and J shed 1 base, with 8 bases lying between them. Per germline, CDR1 SGHTA and CDR2 FQGTGA. Drawing the rest from reference TRBV7-3 and TRBJ1-1, the complete variable domain is GAGVSQTPSNKVTEKGKYVELRCDPISGHTALYWYRQSLGQGPEFLIYFQGTGAADDSGLPNDRFFAVRPEGSVSTLKIQRTERGDSAVYLCASSLLGQNTEAFFGQGTRLTVV.

As concerns this clone: The read comes to an end 3 residues before the CDR3 does, leaving the germline J gene to fill in the end. The chain combines TRBV5-1 with TRBJ2-3; D may be TRBD1 (6 bases). CDR3 size: 15 residues. V lost 0 bases to trimming and J lost 0 bases, with 8 bases between them. In germline, CDR1 is SGHRS, CDR2 YFSETQ. CDR3 in amino acids: CASSLEGTSTDTQYF. The sequenced part of the CDR3 DNA is TGCGCCAGCAGCTTGGAGGGGACAAGCACAGATACG.

With regard to this clone: The CDR3 goes on 3 residues after the read ends, and that part is filled in from the germline J gene. The J gene is TRBJ1-1, the V gene TRBV7-9, with D possibly being TRBD1 (6 bases). Germline V CDR1 and CDR2: SEHNR, FQNEAQ (reference sequence). The CDR3 length is 14 residues. Trimming cost V 3 bases and J 0 bases, with 8 bases left between them. The CDR3 loop reads CASSFEGVNTEAFF. CDR3 DNA (partial): TGTGCCAGCAGCTTTGAGGGGGTGAACACTGAA.

Notes on this clone: The DNA ends 3 residues before the CDR3 does, and the rest of the CDR3 is filled in from the germline J gene. The gene calls are TRBV7-9 and TRBJ1-2; D is perhaps TRBD1 (5 bases). The V gene's germline CDR1 is SEHNR and CDR2 FQNEAQ (reference sequence). This CDR3 has 15 residues. The CDR3: CASSRSGGVSYDYTF. CDR3 DNA, as far as it was read: TGTGCCAGCAGCCGCTCGGGGGGGGTAAGCTACGAC. Looking up the rest from reference TRBV7-9 and TRBJ1-2 gives the full variable domain: DTGVSQNPRHKITKRGQNVTFRCDPISEHNRLYWYRQTLGQGPEFLTYFQNEAQLEKSRLLSDRFSAERPKGSFSTLEIQRTEQGDSAMYLCASSRSGGVSYDYTFGSGTRLTVV.

Points on this clone: The CDR3 goes on 3 residues after the read ends, and that part is filled in from the germline J gene. The V and J genes are TRBV6-1 and TRBJ1-2; D is possibly TRBD1 (5 bases). The CDR3 spans 12 residues. Per the germline V gene, CDR1 is MNHNS and CDR2 is SASEGT. CDR3 protein: CASSDRVLDYTF. Partial CDR3 DNA: TGTGCCAGCAGTGACAGGGTCCTGGAC.